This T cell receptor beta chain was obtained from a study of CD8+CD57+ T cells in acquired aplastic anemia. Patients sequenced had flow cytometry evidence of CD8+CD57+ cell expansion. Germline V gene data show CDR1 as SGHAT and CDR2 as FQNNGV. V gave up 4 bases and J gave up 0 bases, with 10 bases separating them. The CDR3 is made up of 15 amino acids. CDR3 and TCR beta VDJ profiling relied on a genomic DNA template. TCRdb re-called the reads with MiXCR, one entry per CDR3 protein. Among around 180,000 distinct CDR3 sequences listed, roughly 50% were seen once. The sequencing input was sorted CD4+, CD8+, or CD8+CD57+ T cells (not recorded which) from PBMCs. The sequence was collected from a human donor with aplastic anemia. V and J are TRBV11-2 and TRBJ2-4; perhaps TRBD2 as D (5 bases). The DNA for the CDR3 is TGTGCCAGCAGCTCCCTAGCTGAAGCCAAAAACATTCAGTACTTC. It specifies CASSSLAEAKNIQYF.